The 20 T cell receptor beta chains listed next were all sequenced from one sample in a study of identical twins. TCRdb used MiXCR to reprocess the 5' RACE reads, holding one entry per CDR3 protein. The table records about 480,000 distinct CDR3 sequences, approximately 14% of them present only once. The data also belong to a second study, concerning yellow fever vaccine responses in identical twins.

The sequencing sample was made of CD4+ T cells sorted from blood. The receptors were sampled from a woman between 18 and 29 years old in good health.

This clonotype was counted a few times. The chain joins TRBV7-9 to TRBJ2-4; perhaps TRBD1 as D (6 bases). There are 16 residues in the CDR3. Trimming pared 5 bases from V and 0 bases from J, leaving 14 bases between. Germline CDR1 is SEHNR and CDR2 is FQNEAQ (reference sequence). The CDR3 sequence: CASSQQGSLAKNIQYF. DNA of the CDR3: TGTGCCAGCAGCCAACAGGGATCCCTAGCCAAAAACATTCAGTACTTC. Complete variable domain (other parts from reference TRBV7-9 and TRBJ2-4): DTGVSQNPRHKITKRGQNVTFRCDPISEHNRLYWYRQTLGQGPEFLTYFQNEAQLEKSRLLSDRFSAERPKGSFSTLEIQRTEQGDSAMYLCASSQQGSLAKNIQYFGAGTRLSVL.

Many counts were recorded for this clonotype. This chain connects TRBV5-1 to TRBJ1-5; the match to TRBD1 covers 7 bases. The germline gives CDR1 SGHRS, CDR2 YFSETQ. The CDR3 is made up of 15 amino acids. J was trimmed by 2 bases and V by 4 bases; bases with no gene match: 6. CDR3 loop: CASSPEGAGNQPQHF. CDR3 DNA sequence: TGCGCCAGCAGCCCCGAGGGGGCGGGCAATCAGCCCCAGCATTTT.

CDR3: CSARERPGSGYTF. CDR3 DNA: TGCAGTGCTAGAGAAAGGCCAGGGTCTGGCTACACCTTC. V and J are TRBV20-1 and TRBJ1-2, with a tentative D call TRBD1 (5 bases). The CDR3 is 13 residues long. The germline CDR1 and CDR2 sequences are DFQATT and SNEGSKA (reference sequence). V lost 0 bases, J lost 7 bases, and 12 bases lay in between.

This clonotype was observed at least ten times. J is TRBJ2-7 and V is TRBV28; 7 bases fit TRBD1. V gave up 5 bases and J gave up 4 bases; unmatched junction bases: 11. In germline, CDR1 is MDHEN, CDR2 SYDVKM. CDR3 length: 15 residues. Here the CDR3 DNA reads TGTGCCAGCAGTCCATACAGGGGCGGATCATACGAGCAGTACTTC. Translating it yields CASSPYRGGSYEQYF.

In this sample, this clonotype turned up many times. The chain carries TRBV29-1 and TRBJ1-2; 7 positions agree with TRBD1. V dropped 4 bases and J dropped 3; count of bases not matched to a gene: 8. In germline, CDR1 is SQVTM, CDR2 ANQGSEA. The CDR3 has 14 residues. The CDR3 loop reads CSVGTTGTDYGYTF. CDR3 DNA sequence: TGCAGCGTTGGAACGACCGGGACAGACTATGGCTACACCTTC.

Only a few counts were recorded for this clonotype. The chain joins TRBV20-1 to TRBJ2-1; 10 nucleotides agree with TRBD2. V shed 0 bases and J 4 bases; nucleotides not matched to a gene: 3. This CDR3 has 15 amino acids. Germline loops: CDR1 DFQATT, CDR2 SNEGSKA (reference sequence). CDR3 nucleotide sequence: TGCAGTGCTAGAGAAAGGACTAGCGGTTACAATGAGCAGTTCTTC. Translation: CSARERTSGYNEQFF.

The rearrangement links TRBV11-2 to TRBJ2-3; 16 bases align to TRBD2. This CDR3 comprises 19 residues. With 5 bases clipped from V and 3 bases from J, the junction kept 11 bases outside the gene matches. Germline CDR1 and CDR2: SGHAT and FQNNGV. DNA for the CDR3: TGTGCCAGCAGCGTAAAAACCGGGACTAGCGGGGGGGGGACAGATACGCAGTATTTT. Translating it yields CASSVKTGTSGGGTDTQYF.

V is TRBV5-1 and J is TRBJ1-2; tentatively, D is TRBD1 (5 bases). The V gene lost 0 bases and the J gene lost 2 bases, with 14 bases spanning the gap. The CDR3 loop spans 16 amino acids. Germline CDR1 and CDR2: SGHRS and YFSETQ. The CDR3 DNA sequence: TGCGCCAGCAGCTTGGATTCGGGGGGGACCAACTATGGCTACACCTTC. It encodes CASSLDSGGTNYGYTF.

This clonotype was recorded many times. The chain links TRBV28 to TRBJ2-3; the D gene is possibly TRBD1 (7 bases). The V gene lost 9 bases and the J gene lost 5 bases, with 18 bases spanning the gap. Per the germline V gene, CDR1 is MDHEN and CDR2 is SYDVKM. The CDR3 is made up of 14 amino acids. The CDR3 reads CASSGQALGDTQYF. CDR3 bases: TGTGCCAGTAGCGGACAGGCTCTAGGAGATACGCAGTATTTT.

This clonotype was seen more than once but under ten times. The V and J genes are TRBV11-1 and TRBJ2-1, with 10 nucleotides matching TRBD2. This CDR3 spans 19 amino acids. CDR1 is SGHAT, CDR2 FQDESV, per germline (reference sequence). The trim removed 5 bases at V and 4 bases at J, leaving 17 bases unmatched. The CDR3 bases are TGTGCCAGCAGCCCGCAGGGCCAGCGGGAGGGAGGGGGATACAATGAGCAGTTCTTC. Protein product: CASSPQGQREGGGYNEQFF.

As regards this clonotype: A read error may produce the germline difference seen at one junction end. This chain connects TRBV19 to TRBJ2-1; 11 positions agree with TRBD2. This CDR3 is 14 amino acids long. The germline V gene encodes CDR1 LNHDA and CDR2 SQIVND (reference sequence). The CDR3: CASRIAGGYNEQFF. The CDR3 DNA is TGTGCCAGTAGGATAGCGGGAGGGTACAATGAGCAGTTCTTC. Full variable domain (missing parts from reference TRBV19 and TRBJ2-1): DGGITQSPKYLFRKEGQNVTLSCEQNLNHDAMYWYRQDPGQGLRLIYYSQIVNDFQKGDIAEGYSVSREKKESFPLTVTSAQKNPTAFYLCASRIAGGYNEQFFGPGTRLTVL.

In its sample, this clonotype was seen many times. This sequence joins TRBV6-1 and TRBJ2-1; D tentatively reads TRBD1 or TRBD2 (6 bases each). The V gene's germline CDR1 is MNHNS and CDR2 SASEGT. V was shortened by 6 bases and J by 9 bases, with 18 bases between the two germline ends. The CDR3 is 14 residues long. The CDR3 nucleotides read TGTGCCAGCAGGGACCAGGGGAACGGGGGTGAGCAGTTCTTC. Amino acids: CASRDQGNGGEQFF.

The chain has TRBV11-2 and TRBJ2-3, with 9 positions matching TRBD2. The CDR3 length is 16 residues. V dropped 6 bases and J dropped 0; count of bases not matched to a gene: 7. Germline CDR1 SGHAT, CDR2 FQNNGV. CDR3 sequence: CASRLLLAGSTDTQYF. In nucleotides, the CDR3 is TGTGCCAGCAGGTTACTACTAGCGGGCAGCACAGATACGCAGTATTTT.

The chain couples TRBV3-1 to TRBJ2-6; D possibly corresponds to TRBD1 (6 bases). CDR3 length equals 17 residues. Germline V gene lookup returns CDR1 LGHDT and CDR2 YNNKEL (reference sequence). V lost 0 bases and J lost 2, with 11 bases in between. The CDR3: CASSQDEGVAGANVLTF. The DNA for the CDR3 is TGTGCCAGCAGCCAAGATGAGGGGGTCGCTGGGGCCAACGTCCTGACTTTC.

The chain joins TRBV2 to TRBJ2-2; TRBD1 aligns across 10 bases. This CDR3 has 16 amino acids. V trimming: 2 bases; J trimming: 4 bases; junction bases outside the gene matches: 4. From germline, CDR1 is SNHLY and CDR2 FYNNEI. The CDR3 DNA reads TGTGCCAGCAGTGAATGGGGACAGGGGAGCACCGGGGAGCTGTTTTTT. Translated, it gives CASSEWGQGSTGELFF.

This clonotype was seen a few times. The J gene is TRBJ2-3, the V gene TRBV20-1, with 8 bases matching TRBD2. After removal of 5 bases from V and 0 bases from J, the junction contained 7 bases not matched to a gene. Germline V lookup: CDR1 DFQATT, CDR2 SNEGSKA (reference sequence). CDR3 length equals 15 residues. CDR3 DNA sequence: TGCAGTGCTCACGGACTAGCCGAGAGCACAGATACGCAGTATTTT. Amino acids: CSAHGLAESTDTQYF.

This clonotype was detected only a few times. This CDR3 reads CASSVTGTGVNGELFF. The CDR3 DNA reads as TGTGCCAGCAGCGTAACCGGGACAGGGGTTAACGGGGAGCTGTTTTTT. The chain links TRBV9 to TRBJ2-2; 10 nucleotides align to TRBD1. V dropped 1 base and J dropped 7; count of bases not matched to a gene: 7. This CDR3 is built from 16 residues. Germline CDR1 reads SGDLS; CDR2 reads YYNGEE.

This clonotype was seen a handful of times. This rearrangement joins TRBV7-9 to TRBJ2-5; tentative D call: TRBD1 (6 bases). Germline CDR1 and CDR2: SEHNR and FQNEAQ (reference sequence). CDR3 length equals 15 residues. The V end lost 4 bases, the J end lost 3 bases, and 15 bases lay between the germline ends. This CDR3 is CASSYSQGSEETQYF. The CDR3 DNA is TGTGCCAGCAGCTACTCACAGGGCTCCGAAGAGACCCAGTACTTC.

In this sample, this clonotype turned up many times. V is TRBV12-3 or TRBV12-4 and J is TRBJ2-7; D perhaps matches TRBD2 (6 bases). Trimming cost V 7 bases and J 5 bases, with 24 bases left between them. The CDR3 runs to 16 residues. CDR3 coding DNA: TGTGCCAGCACCGATTTGGGAGGACTGAACCCTAACGAGCAGTACTTC. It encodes CASTDLGGLNPNEQYF.

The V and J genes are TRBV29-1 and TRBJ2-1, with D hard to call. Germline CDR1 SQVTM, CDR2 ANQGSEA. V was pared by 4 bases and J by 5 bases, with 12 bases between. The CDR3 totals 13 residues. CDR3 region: CSVVAYKNNEQFF. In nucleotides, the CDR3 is TGCAGCGTTGTGGCCTACAAAAACAATGAGCAGTTCTTC.